This T cell receptor (beta chain) was recovered during a study of blood T cells in healthy people across ages. Each donor gave 9.5 to 10 milliliters of peripheral blood. The authors isolated at least 6.5 million PBMCs per sample. This CDR3 spans 12 amino acids. The germline CDR1 and CDR2 sequences are SNHLY and FYNNEI. As for this clonotype: One junction end disagrees with the germline gene, perhaps due to a read error.

The authors ran a second PCR of about 7 to 11 cycles using a sample-barcoded 5' primer and a J-beta primer mix. Through a template-switch adaptor with 12 random nucleotides, each cDNA molecule received a tag. All samples yielded 3 million or more CDR3-containing paired-end reads. MiXCR, applied by TCRdb to the 5' RACE reads, yields one record per CDR3 protein. Of some 1.5 million distinct CDR3 sequences detected, about 28% appear once; the ten largest clones hold about 7.7%. V usage is TRBV2 and J usage is TRBJ2-7; D not certain. Sequenced sample: blood. The clonotype originates from a woman between 25 and 40 years old in good health. As DNA, the CDR3 is TGTGCCAGCAATGCAGTTCCCTACGAGCTGTACTTC. It translates to CASNAVPYELYF.